This T cell receptor beta chain was recorded in a study of OX40 agonist ivuxolimab in advanced cancers. A note on this clone: Its matching antigen is unknown.

Trimming cost V 5 bases and J 3 bases, with 14 bases left between them. This CDR3 comprises 15 residues. Per germline, CDR1 SEHNR and CDR2 FQNEAQ (reference sequence). Whole-study results and caveats: Relative to CD4+ cells, CD8+ T cells on average had more expanded clones.

The repertoire was sequenced with immunoSEQ multiplex PCR; TCRdb's copy has only in-frame clones and lacks some. Altogether about 20,000 clones are present, around four fifths being singletons, with the ten largest covering about 20%. This receptor was obtained from an adult with an advanced solid tumor such as melanoma, head and neck, liver or kidney cancer. Sequencing used CD4+ or CD8+ T cells sorted from blood, obtained in a trial of the OX40 agonist ivuxolimab. V and J are TRBV7-9 and TRBJ1-3, with D possibly TRBD1 on 5 matching bases. The CDR3 DNA sequence: TGTGCCAGCAGCAATCCAGGGACGGGTGGAAACACCATATATTTT. Amino acids: CASSNPGTGGNTIYF.